This entry lists 19 T cell receptor beta chains sequenced from one sample in a study of early T cells in non-severe SARS-CoV-2 infection. TCRdb re-called the 5' RACE reads with MiXCR, one entry per CDR3 protein. Of approximately 77,000 distinct CDR3 sequences detected, roughly a sixth appear once; the ten largest clones hold roughly an eighth. Material for sequencing was whole blood. The source of these receptors is an adult who was a healthcare worker with PCR-confirmed SARS-CoV-2 infection or an uninfected control (not recorded which).

This clonotype was counted only a few times. This chain uses TRBV11-2 with TRBJ2-7; the D is unclear. This CDR3 region has 13 residues. Trimming pared 7 bases from V and 4 bases from J, leaving 14 bases between. Germline V gene sequence: CDR1 SGHAT, CDR2 FQNNGV. DNA of the CDR3: TGTGCCAGCACCCCAAATAATTGGTACGAGCAGTACTTC. This gives the protein CASTPNNWYEQYF. The complete variable domain, with remaining parts taken from reference TRBV11-2 and TRBJ2-7, reads EAGVAQSPRYKIIEKRQSVAFWCNPISGHATLYWYQQILGQGPKLLIQFQNNGVVDDSQLPKDRFSAERLKGVDSTLKIQPAKLEDSAVYLCASTPNNWYEQYFGPGTRLTVT.

Concerning this clonotype itself: One base away lies a much larger clone, so this may be a sequencing read error. The chain has TRBV7-9 and TRBJ2-2; unclear D gene. The CDR3 has 15 residues. Looked up from germline, CDR1 is SEHNR and CDR2 is FQNEAQ (reference sequence). CDR3 amino acids: CVSSLTSTPPGELFF. The CDR3, as DNA: TGTGTCAGCAGCTTAACCTCGACCCCTCCCGGGGAGCTGTTTTTT.

This clonotype was seen a handful of times. The chain couples TRBV24-1 to TRBJ2-3; 7 positions match TRBD1. V shed 7 bases, J shed 3 bases, and the junction held 12 bases outside the gene matches. CDR3 length: 16 amino acids. Germline V gene lookup returns CDR1 KGHDR and CDR2 SFDVKD. The CDR3 sequence is CATSEPTSGQTDTQYF. CDR3 DNA: TGTGCCACCAGCGAACCCACCTCGGGACAGACAGATACGCAGTATTTT.

By sample share, this clonotype is medium-sized (0.01 to 0.1%). The V call is TRBV7-3, the J call TRBJ2-7; D is perhaps TRBD2 (6 bases). The ends were cut back, 5 bases at V and 6 bases at J, with 26 bases in the middle. Germline V gene sequence: CDR1 SGHTA, CDR2 FQGTGA. The CDR3 runs to 17 residues. The CDR3 region is CASSPTRELARLGEQYF. The CDR3 DNA reads TGTGCCAGCAGCCCGACAAGAGAACTAGCCAGACTAGGCGAGCAGTACTTC.

This clonotype was counted at least ten times. CDR3 sequence reads: CASSLDFPEYSNQPQHF. For the CDR3, the DNA is TGTGCCAGTAGCCTCGACTTCCCAGAATATAGCAATCAGCCCCAGCATTTT. This chain joins TRBV19 and TRBJ1-5; D gene uncertain. Per germline, CDR1 LNHDA and CDR2 SQIVND (reference sequence). Trimming removed 6 bases at V and 0 bases at J, with 18 bases between. This CDR3 region has 17 residues.

This clonotype was recorded at least ten times. The genes are TRBV7-6 and TRBJ2-1, with TRBD1 identical over 11 bases. The V gene's germline CDR1 is SGHVS and CDR2 FNYEAQ. The CDR3 has 15 residues. V lost 5 bases, J lost 6 bases, and 6 bases stayed unmatched. CDR3 region: CASSEAGQGANEQFF. The CDR3 DNA is TGTGCCAGCAGCGAAGCCGGACAGGGGGCCAATGAGCAGTTCTTC.

V usage is TRBV6-1 and J usage is TRBJ2-6; D is unclear. Trimming took 3 bases from V and 5 from J, leaving 5 bases between them. From germline, CDR1 is MNHNS and CDR2 SASEGT. The CDR3 length is 13 residues. CDR3 protein: CASSENRANVLTF. Written as DNA, the CDR3 is TGTGCCAGCAGTGAGAACAGGGCCAACGTCCTGACTTTC.

The rearrangement uses TRBV11-2 and TRBJ2-7; D tentatively fits TRBD1 or TRBD2 (6 bases each). Trimming left V 1 base short and J 4 bases short, with 14 bases between. The CDR3 extends over 15 amino acids. Germline V gene lookup returns CDR1 SGHAT and CDR2 FQNNGV. The CDR3 nucleotides are TGTGCCAGCAGCTTAGCGCTGGGGGGCGGATACGAGCAGTACTTC. Its translation is CASSLALGGGYEQYF.

The rearrangement uses TRBV12-3 or TRBV12-4 and TRBJ2-6; 10 nucleotides agree with TRBD1. The CDR3 is made up of 19 amino acids. Losses at the gene ends were 2 bases for V and 1 base for J; bases not matched to a gene: 8. CDR3 DNA sequence: TGTGCCAGCAGTTTAAGGTTGAGACAGGGGGCGTCTGGGGCCAACGTCCTGACTTTC. The encoded protein is CASSLRLRQGASGANVLTF.

This sequence joins TRBV7-9 and TRBJ2-7; TRBD1 matches 7 bases. Looked up from germline, CDR1 is SEHNR and CDR2 is FQNEAQ (reference sequence). The ends lost 3 bases at V and 6 bases at J; junction bases unmatched: 5. This CDR3 spans 13 amino acids. The CDR3 DNA reads TGTGCCAGCAGCTTTGACAGGGTCGGCGAGCAGTACTTC. Amino acids: CASSFDRVGEQYF.

This clonotype was seen repeatedly, ten times or more. Germline is not matched at one junction end, which may reflect a read error. The rearrangement uses TRBV7-7 and TRBJ2-2; no definite D call. The CDR3 is 14 residues long. CDR1 is SSHAT and CDR2 is FNYEAQ in the germline V gene (reference sequence). CDR3 nucleotide sequence: TGTGCTAGCAGCTTACGACAGAACACCGGGGAGCTGTTTTTT. Its translation: CASSLRQNTGELFF.

This chain links TRBV20-1 with TRBJ2-5; TRBD2 aligns across 11 bases. The CDR3 totals 13 residues. Germline V gene lookup returns CDR1 DFQATT and CDR2 SNEGSKA (reference sequence). The V and J ends lost 6 bases and 4 bases, in that order; junction bases with no gene match: 4. The CDR3: CSALAGGPETQYF. As DNA, the CDR3 is TGCAGTGCCCTAGCGGGGGGTCCAGAGACCCAGTACTTC.

This clonotype was detected many times. The V gene is TRBV7-3, the J gene TRBJ1-3; D is unresolved. From germline, CDR1 is SGHTA and CDR2 FQGTGA. Trimming stripped 5 bases from V and 4 bases from J, with 9 bases between. This CDR3 spans 13 amino acids. DNA of the CDR3: TGTGCCAGCAGCCCTAGACAAGGAAACACCATATATTTT. Translated: CASSPRQGNTIYF.

V usage is TRBV12-3 or TRBV12-4 and J usage is TRBJ2-2; the D gene is possibly TRBD2 (6 bases). The CDR3 is 18 amino acids. V was cut by 2 bases and J by 7 bases, with 23 bases left in between. The CDR3 sequence is CASSLSRASVINFGELFF. The DNA for the CDR3 is TGTGCCAGCAGTTTAAGCCGGGCTAGCGTGATAAACTTCGGGGAGCTGTTTTTT.

The chain uses TRBV2 and TRBJ2-3; D is possibly TRBD1 (6 bases). The CDR3 is 17 amino acids. Trimming shortened V by 5 bases and J by 0 bases, and 18 bases separated the two germline ends. From germline, CDR1 is SNHLY and CDR2 FYNNEI. The CDR3 spells CASSFHRTEPSTDTQYF. DNA of the CDR3: TGTGCCAGCAGTTTTCATCGGACAGAGCCTAGCACAGATACGCAGTATTTT.

A few counts support this clonotype. J is TRBJ2-7 and V is TRBV7-6; D is possibly TRBD2 (5 bases). The CDR3 is 13 amino acids. V lost 5 bases and J lost 4, with 12 bases in between. Per the germline V gene, CDR1 is SGHVS and CDR2 is FNYEAQ. CDR3 sequence (DNA): TGTGCCAGCAGCCGTGGCCCGGGGTACGAGCAGTACTTC. It specifies CASSRGPGYEQYF.

There are many counts of this clonotype. This chain joins TRBV3-1 and TRBJ2-7; either TRBD1 or TRBD2 may fit D (5 bases each). This CDR3 spans 12 amino acids. V was cut by 4 bases and J by 6 bases, with 10 bases left in between. CDR1 LGHDT and CDR2 YNNKEL come from the germline V gene (reference sequence). DNA of the CDR3: TGTGCCAGCAGCCGACCCGGGACCGAGCAGTACTTC. Translating it yields CASSRPGTEQYF.

The sample holds a few counts of this clonotype. The chain couples TRBV4-1 to TRBJ2-7; D gene uncertain. V lost 3 bases to trimming and J lost 1 base, with 10 bases between them. From germline, CDR1 is MGHRA and CDR2 YSYEKL. The CDR3 runs to 14 residues. The CDR3 sequence is CASSHLHGSYEQYF. CDR3 in DNA: TGCGCCAGCAGCCACCTACACGGGTCCTACGAGCAGTACTTC.

The genes are TRBV10-3 and TRBJ2-1; TRBD1 might be the D (6 bases). The CDR3 has 14 residues. Germline loops: CDR1 ENHRY, CDR2 SYGVKD. Trimming stripped 4 bases from V and 4 bases from J, with 11 bases between. The CDR3: CAISAMTGYNEQFF. The CDR3 region has the DNA TGTGCCATCAGTGCCATGACAGGATACAATGAGCAGTTCTTC.